Listed here are 30 T cell receptor beta chains from one sample, sequenced in a study of beta chain features in type 1 diabetes. Every bit of the isolated RNA underwent reverse transcription, so sequencing read expressed TCRB transcripts. The method was immunoSEQ multiplex PCR; TCRdb's version includes in-frame clones alone and lacks a portion of them. The table has 250,000 to 350,000 clones, approximately 11% seen once. Input material: naive CD4+ T cells from blood. The receptors come from a woman aged 25 to 39 in good health.

The gene calls are TRBV4-1 and TRBJ2-7; unclear D gene. CDR1 is MGHRA, CDR2 YSYEKL, per germline. Between the trimmed V and J ends, which lost 1 base and 2 bases, there was a span of 6 bases. The CDR3 extends over 13 amino acids. The CDR3 protein is CASSQAEAYEQYF. For the CDR3, the DNA is TGCGCCAGCAGCCAAGCAGAGGCCTACGAGCAGTACTTC.

This clone turned up a few times. The rearrangement links TRBV13 to TRBJ1-5; 8 bases align to TRBD1. CDR3 size: 15 residues. V shed 6 bases and J 4 bases; nucleotides not matched to a gene: 8. The germline gives CDR1 PRHDT, CDR2 FYEKMQ (reference sequence). The CDR3, as DNA: TGTGCCAGCAGTACGGACAGGGAGTGGAATCAGCCCCAGCATTTT. This codes for CASSTDREWNQPQHF.

This clone has more than one count but fewer than ten. The chain links TRBV4-1 to TRBJ2-1, with D uncertain. Trimming shortened V by 1 base and J by 10 bases, and 11 bases separated the two germline ends. From germline, CDR1 is MGHRA and CDR2 YSYEKL. This CDR3 comprises 13 residues. This CDR3 reads CASSQALPEEQFF. Here the CDR3 DNA reads TGCGCCAGCAGCCAAGCTTTACCCGAGGAGCAGTTCTTC.

The V call is TRBV28, the J call TRBJ2-7, with D tentatively TRBD1 (5 bases). The V end lost 6 bases, the J end lost 3 bases, and 18 bases lay between the germline ends. The CDR3 runs to 15 residues. CDR1 and CDR2 (germline): MDHEN, SYDVKM. CDR3 DNA: TGTGCCAGCAGACCTCCTACCGGACACGGCTACGAGCAGTACTTC. Amino acid sequence: CASRPPTGHGYEQYF. The full variable domain, its missing parts supplied by reference TRBV28 and TRBJ2-7, is DVKVTQSSRYLVKRTGEKVFLECVQDMDHENMFWYRQDPGLGLRLIYFSYDVKMKEKGDIPEGYSVSREKKERFSLILESASTNQTSMYLCASRPPTGHGYEQYFGPGTRLTVT.

The chain links TRBV30 to TRBJ1-1; 7 nucleotides line up with TRBD1. The CDR3 consists of 13 residues. Germline V gene data show CDR1 as GTSNPN and CDR2 as SVGIG (reference sequence). V lost 5 bases to trimming and J lost 1 base; unmatched junction nucleotides: 4. CDR3 sequence (DNA): TGTGCCTGGTGTGGGACAGCGAACACTGAAGCTTTCTTT. This encodes CAWCGTANTEAFF.

The chain couples TRBV5-1 to TRBJ2-4, with 12 nucleotides matching TRBD1. Germline lookup yields CDR1 SGHRS and CDR2 YFSETQ. After removal of 4 bases from V and 1 base from J, the junction contained 6 bases not matched to a gene. The CDR3 spans 17 residues. The CDR3 protein is CASSRDRGRGAKNIQYF. The CDR3 DNA sequence: TGCGCCAGCAGCCGGGACAGGGGGCGAGGGGCCAAAAACATTCAGTACTTC.

The chain links TRBV11-1 to TRBJ2-5; 15 bases line up with TRBD2. CDR1 and CDR2 (germline): SGHAT, FQDESV (reference sequence). The CDR3 sequence is 18 residues long. J was trimmed by 0 bases and V by 4 bases; bases with no gene match: 6. This chain's CDR3 is CASSSGLAGGLYQETQYF. CDR3 DNA sequence: TGTGCCAGCAGCTCCGGACTAGCGGGAGGGCTGTACCAAGAGACCCAGTACTTC. Supplemented by reference TRBV11-1 and TRBJ2-5, the full variable domain reads EAEVAQSPRYKITEKSQAVAFWCDPISGHATLYWYRQILGQGPELLVQFQDESVVDDSQLPKDRFSAERLKGVDSTLKIQPAELGDSAMYLCASSSGLAGGLYQETQYFGPGTRLLVL.

This clone turned up a few times. The rearrangement links TRBV18 to TRBJ2-3; 9 bases align to TRBD2. Trimming took 2 bases from V and 3 from J; bases not matched to a gene: 3. CDR1 is KGHSH and CDR2 is LQKENI in the germline V gene. The CDR3 length is 15 residues. The CDR3 region is CASSPGSGRTDTQYF. CDR3 in DNA: TGTGCCAGCTCACCAGGGAGCGGGAGGACAGATACGCAGTATTTT.

This clone has a handful of counts. The chain employs TRBV28 and TRBJ2-7, with D perhaps matching TRBD1 (5 bases). CDR1 and CDR2 from the germline V gene are MDHEN and SYDVKM. This CDR3 comprises 11 residues. The V gene lost 7 bases and the J gene lost 3 bases, with 7 bases spanning the gap. The DNA of the CDR3 is TGTGCCAGCATGACAGACTACGAGCAGTACTTC. Residues: CASMTDYEQYF.

The chain has TRBV7-2 and TRBJ2-5; a possible D gene is TRBD2 (5 bases). This CDR3 has 14 amino acids. From germline, CDR1 is SGHTA and CDR2 FQGNSA. V gave up 5 bases and J gave up 2 bases, with 12 bases separating them. CDR3 in amino acids: CASSPAGRQETQYF. The CDR3 DNA reads as TGTGCCAGCAGCCCGGCGGGCAGGCAAGAGACCCAGTACTTC. Supplemented by reference TRBV7-2 and TRBJ2-5, the full variable domain reads GAGVSQSPSNKVTEKGKDVELRCDPISGHTALYWYRQSLGQGLEFLIYFQGNSAPDKSGLPSDRFSAERTGGSVSTLTIQRTQQEDSAVYLCASSPAGRQETQYFGPGTRLLVL.

The rearrangement links TRBV7-6 to TRBJ2-1, with D unresolved. Trimming left V 1 base short and J 0 bases short, with 10 bases between. CDR3 length: 16 amino acids. Germline CDR1 and CDR2: SGHVS and FNYEAQ. The CDR3 spells CASSLGGRSSYNEQFF. In nucleotides, the CDR3 is TGTGCCAGCAGCTTAGGCGGCCGGAGCTCCTACAATGAGCAGTTCTTC.

The rearrangement joins TRBV11-1 to TRBJ2-1; 10 nucleotides line up with TRBD2. V trimming: 1 base; J trimming: 4 bases; junction bases outside the gene matches: 4. CDR1 is SGHAT and CDR2 is FQDESV in the germline V gene (reference sequence). This CDR3 is 16 amino acids long. The chain's CDR3 is CASSLDFSGGYNEQFF. DNA of the CDR3: TGTGCCAGCAGCTTAGACTTTAGCGGGGGGTACAATGAGCAGTTCTTC. Using reference TRBV11-1 and TRBJ2-1 for the parts outside the CDR3, the full variable domain is EAEVAQSPRYKITEKSQAVAFWCDPISGHATLYWYRQILGQGPELLVQFQDESVVDDSQLPKDRFSAERLKGVDSTLKIQPAELGDSAMYLCASSLDFSGGYNEQFFGPGTRLTVL.

This clone came up a few times. The genes are TRBV18 and TRBJ1-4; possibly TRBD1 for D (5 bases). V was shortened by 3 bases and J by 2 bases, with 7 bases between the two germline ends. CDR1 is KGHSH, CDR2 LQKENI, per germline. The CDR3 spans 14 residues. CDR3 sequence (DNA): TGTGCCAGCTCACCCGACAGTACTAATGAAAAACTGTTTTTT. This encodes CASSPDSTNEKLFF.

This clone was counted between two and nine times. The chain combines TRBV28 with TRBJ2-7, with 8 bases fitting TRBD2. This CDR3 is built from 17 residues. V lost 8 bases to trimming and J lost 6 bases; unmatched junction nucleotides: 21. Germline V gene data show CDR1 as MDHEN and CDR2 as SYDVKM. The CDR3 region is CASCNPSGVAGTCEQYF. The CDR3, as DNA: TGTGCCAGCTGTAACCCTAGTGGGGTAGCGGGGACCTGCGAGCAGTACTTC. Supplemented by reference TRBV28 and TRBJ2-7, the full variable domain reads DVKVTQSSRYLVKRTGEKVFLECVQDMDHENMFWYRQDPGLGLRLIYFSYDVKMKEKGDIPEGYSVSREKKERFSLILESASTNQTSMYLCASCNPSGVAGTCEQYFGPGTRLTVT.

In its sample, this clone was seen a few times. The V gene is TRBV30, the J gene TRBJ1-3; 8 nucleotides line up with TRBD1. J lost 3 bases, V lost 0 bases, and 4 bases had no gene match. This CDR3 region has 15 residues. Germline CDR1 reads GTSNPN; CDR2 reads SVGIG (reference sequence). The CDR3 spells CAWSVLGTGGNTIYF. CDR3 in DNA: TGTGCCTGGAGTGTACTCGGGACAGGTGGAAACACCATATATTTT.

The rearrangement uses TRBV28 and TRBJ2-1, with D possibly matching TRBD2 (5 bases). The germline V gene has CDR1 MDHEN and CDR2 SYDVKM. The V gene lost 10 bases and the J gene lost 6 bases, with 16 bases spanning the gap. The CDR3 is made up of 13 amino acids. The CDR3 region is CATSFTRVNEQFF. The CDR3 nucleotides are TGTGCCACCTCGTTCACTAGAGTCAATGAGCAGTTCTTC. Looking up the rest from reference TRBV28 and TRBJ2-1 gives the full variable domain: DVKVTQSSRYLVKRTGEKVFLECVQDMDHENMFWYRQDPGLGLRLIYFSYDVKMKEKGDIPEGYSVSREKKERFSLILESASTNQTSMYLCATSFTRVNEQFFGPGTRLTVL.

This clone was counted only a few times. CDR3 DNA sequence: TGCAGCGTTGAGATACAGGAGGGCACTGAAGCTTTCTTT. Amino acids: CSVEIQEGTEAFF. V usage is TRBV29-1 and J usage is TRBJ1-1; TRBD1 might be the D (5 bases). CDR3 length: 13 residues. CDR1 is SQVTM and CDR2 is ANQGSEA in the germline V gene. V was clipped by 3 bases and J by 4 bases, with 12 bases between them. Full variable domain (missing parts from reference TRBV29-1 and TRBJ1-1): SAVISQKPSRDICQRGTSLTIQCQVDSQVTMMFWYRQQPGQSLTLIATANQGSEATYESGFVIDKFPISRPNLTFSTLTVSNMSPEDSSIYLCSVEIQEGTEAFFGQGTRLTVV.

The V gene is TRBV5-1, the J gene TRBJ2-5; D unresolved. The CDR3 length is 13 residues. CDR1 and CDR2 from the germline V gene are SGHRS and YFSETQ. V lost 4 bases, J lost 0 bases, and 7 bases lay in between. CDR3 in amino acids: CASSLTNQETQYF. The CDR3 DNA reads TGCGCCAGCAGCCTGACAAACCAAGAGACCCAGTACTTC.

This clone was seen a few times. This chain links TRBV18 with TRBJ2-5, with D tentatively TRBD1 (5 bases). The germline V and J ends were trimmed by 3 bases and 4 bases, with 12 bases remaining between them. The CDR3 contains 14 residues. CDR1 is KGHSH and CDR2 is LQKENI in the germline V gene. The CDR3 is CASSPPGSRETQYF. The DNA of the CDR3 is TGTGCCAGCTCACCGCCAGGGTCCCGAGAGACCCAGTACTTC.

The V gene is TRBV19, the J gene TRBJ2-2; 7 bases line up with TRBD1. The V and J ends lost 7 bases and 4 bases, in that order; junction bases with no gene match: 6. The CDR3 loop spans 14 amino acids. CDR1 and CDR2 (germline): LNHDA, SQIVND (reference sequence). The DNA for the CDR3 is TGTGCCAGTACGACAGGGTTTTTCACCGGGGAGCTGTTTTTT. Protein sequence: CASTTGFFTGELFF.

This clone was picked up a small number of times. The V gene is TRBV5-6, the J gene TRBJ2-7, with 9 positions matching TRBD1. The length of the CDR3 is 14 residues. Trimming at V came to 3 bases and at J to 6 bases, leaving 7 bases not matched to a gene. Germline CDR1 is SGHDT and CDR2 is YYEEEE. The CDR3 coding sequence is TGTGCCAGCAGCTGGATTAGGACAGGGGTCGAGCAGTACTTC. Translating it yields CASSWIRTGVEQYF.

A few counts support this clone. J is TRBJ2-2 and V is TRBV7-2; TRBD2 agrees at 10 bases. The germline V gene encodes CDR1 SGHTA and CDR2 FQGNSA. The V gene end was trimmed by 6 bases and the J gene end by 5 bases; junction bases not matched to a gene: 6. The CDR3 is 15 residues long. CDR3 loop: CASRSLAGATGELFF. The DNA of the CDR3 is TGTGCCAGCAGGAGTCTAGCGGGAGCGACCGGGGAGCTGTTTTTT.

The chain combines TRBV7-3 with TRBJ1-3; no clear D. This CDR3 region has 13 residues. In germline, CDR1 is SGHTA, CDR2 FQGTGA. V shed 4 bases and J shed 1 base, with 5 bases lying between them. This CDR3 reads CASSSPSGNTIYF. CDR3 nucleotides: TGTGCCAGCAGCTCTCCGTCTGGAAACACCATATATTTT.

The chain carries TRBV6-6 and TRBJ1-1, with D maybe TRBD1 (5 bases). V gave up 5 bases and J gave up 7 bases, with 11 bases separating them. The V gene's germline CDR1 is MNHNY and CDR2 SVGAGI (reference sequence). CDR3 length equals 12 residues. The CDR3 loop is CASSPSGLEAFF. The CDR3 bases are TGTGCCAGCAGTCCCTCAGGGCTTGAAGCTTTCTTT.

This chain joins TRBV28 and TRBJ2-1; 10 bases match TRBD1. Germline assignment: CDR1 MDHEN and CDR2 SYDVKM. V gave up 6 bases and J gave up 7 bases; unmatched junction bases: 6. The CDR3 is 14 residues long. DNA of the CDR3: TGTGCCAGCAGCTTGACAGGGGGCAGGAATGAGCAGTTCTTC. Amino acids: CASSLTGGRNEQFF.

The chain carries TRBV2 and TRBJ1-5, with a possible D match to TRBD1 (6 bases). Germline-derived CDR1 and CDR2 are SNHLY and FYNNEI. Deletions cut 6 bases from V and 6 bases from J, with 21 bases between. This CDR3 contains 16 residues. The chain's CDR3 is CASRATTGRATQPQHF. CDR3 nucleotide sequence: TGTGCCAGCAGGGCGACCACAGGGCGCGCGACTCAGCCCCAGCATTTT.

As for this clone: An end of the junction differs from the germline gene, which may be a read error. This sequence joins TRBV9 and TRBJ1-1; 10 bases are a match to TRBD1. CDR1 and CDR2 (germline): SGDLS, YYNGEE. CDR3 length: 17 amino acids. CDR3 amino acids: CASSAPAGQGGNAEAFF. The CDR3, as DNA: TGTGCCAGCAGCGCACCTGCCGGACAGGGGGGGAACGCTGAAGCTTTCTTT.

The rearrangement uses TRBV29-1 and TRBJ2-3, with TRBD2 as a possible D gene (7 bases). The V gene lost 4 bases and the J gene lost 4 bases, with 12 bases spanning the gap. In germline, CDR1 is SQVTM, CDR2 ANQGSEA. This CDR3 is built from 13 residues. In DNA form, the CDR3 reads TGCAGCGTTGCCACCGGGGGGCCAGATACGCAGTATTTT. This translates into CSVATGGPDTQYF.

V and J are TRBV29-1 and TRBJ1-1; D ambiguous. Germline-derived CDR1 and CDR2 are SQVTM and ANQGSEA. With 4 bases removed from V and 1 base from J, the gap between germline ends came to 7 bases. The CDR3 extends over 12 amino acids. CDR3 in amino acids: CSVGHKNTEAFF. In nucleotides, the CDR3 is TGCAGCGTTGGGCACAAGAACACTGAAGCTTTCTTT. Full variable domain (outside the CDR3, taken from reference TRBV29-1 and TRBJ1-1): SAVISQKPSRDICQRGTSLTIQCQVDSQVTMMFWYRQQPGQSLTLIATANQGSEATYESGFVIDKFPISRPNLTFSTLTVSNMSPEDSSIYLCSVGHKNTEAFFGQGTRLTVV.

This clone was detected only a few times. The V call is TRBV30, the J call TRBJ1-4; D uncertain. With 1 base removed from V and 4 bases from J, the gap between germline ends came to 10 bases. CDR1 and CDR2 from the germline V gene are GTSNPN and SVGIG (reference sequence). This CDR3 is built from 14 residues. The CDR3 protein is CAWSARQFNEKLFF. DNA for the CDR3: TGTGCCTGGAGTGCCCGACAATTTAATGAAAAACTGTTTTTT.